This TCR beta chain was recovered during a study of shared clonotypes between healthy human individuals. Profiled with immunoSEQ multiplex PCR; TCRdb holds only in-frame clones, not every one. Here the sample spans approximately 980,000 clones, about 80% being singletons. Germline loops: CDR1 MNHNS, CDR2 SASEGT. The V end was cut by 2 bases, the J end by 2 bases, with 9 bases between. This CDR3 region has 14 residues. Splitting of CD4+ cells produced CD45RA+ naive and CD45RA-negative memory subsets. The TCR sequence derives from a man younger than 30 in good health. The specimen was memory CD4+ T cells sorted from blood. Regarding subset: CD45RA-negative fraction. The chain carries TRBV6-1 and TRBJ2-5; D ambiguous. The DNA of the CDR3 is TGTGCCAGCAGTGAACAACAGTCACAAGAGACCCAGTACTTC. This translates into CASSEQQSQETQYF.